This TCR beta chain was documented in a study of CD8+CD57+ T cells in acquired aplastic anemia. Background on the study: Roughly 3.2 ug was the average amount of DNA from sorted CD4+ and CD8+ cells.

CDR3 length: 14 amino acids. Looked up from germline, CDR1 is SGDLS and CDR2 is YYNGEE. With 4 bases removed from V and 11 bases from J, the gap between germline ends came to 18 bases. Genomic DNA templated the TCR beta VDJ and CDR3 profiling. TCRdb processed the reads anew with MiXCR; each CDR3 protein has one entry. The table shows 200,000 or so distinct CDR3 sequences, with about 64% occurring only once. A remark on this clonotype: Its antigen is unknown.

Study-wide points: Patients and controls shared under 35 CD8+ CDR3 sequences, which appeared highly expressed in patients and within their immunodominant clones.

The chain uses TRBV9 and TRBJ2-2, with D possibly TRBD2 on 6 matching bases. This TCR was sampled from a human donor with severe aplastic anemia or a healthy control (not recorded which). Sequenced sample: sorted CD4+, CD8+, or CD8+CD57+ T cells (not recorded which) from PBMCs. The CDR3 here is CASSLAVGTYELFF. Written as DNA, the CDR3 is TGTGCCAGCAGCTTAGCGGTGGGGACCTACGAGCTGTTTTTT.